The following is a TCR beta chain sequence with its context. This clone was seen a handful of times. The specificity of this receptor is unknown. No qualities accompany the bases; no much larger clone lies one base away. CDR1 and CDR2 are read off the germline V gene as MNHEY and SVGEGT. Inclusive of the bounding cysteine and phenylalanine, the CDR3 is 13 residues long. The sequence is cut down to CDR3 DNA, 39 bases in frame from base 1. V is clipped by 6 bases and J by 6 bases, and the sequence between their germline boundaries is 14 bases long. These data belong to a study of T cell responses to AZD1222 COVID-19 vaccine (dated by TCRdb to the early 2020s). Notes on the research overall: AZD1222 recipients with second doses at about 4 weeks or about 12 weeks were pooled, because spike-specific TCR depth and breadth did not differ between schedules. Trial participants were enrolled into age subgroups of 18-55, 56-69 and 70-plus years, which contained about 160, 30 and 59 TCR-sequenced participants, respectively. TCR sequencing was performed for over 230 trial participants, of whom about 200 were given two doses of AZD1222 and 26 were given two doses of MenACWY control vaccine. Results and caveats for the whole study, not just this receptor: Conclusions about previously exposed vaccinees are limited, since just five to seven AZD1222 recipients were seropositive for SARS-CoV-2 at baseline. The vaccine-associated CD4 TCRs covered the entire spike protein, and the dominant responses fell in regions 160-218 and 743-854. Most participants were white British and females outnumbered males, and the authors suggested that clonal diversity may have been underestimated. Because no day 14 peak-response samples were available, repertoires were characterized only after the peak T cell response. The 56-69-year group was small, and its depth increase did not reach significance, likely because of low power. After two AZD1222 doses, spike-specific TCR breadth and depth were significantly higher than at day 0 and than in MenACWY recipients. Nearly half of unique spike-specific TCRs reportedly recognized epitopes outside regions mutated in the B.1.351 and B.1.1.7 variants.

The CDR3 regions of human TCRbeta chains were subjected to immunosequencing. Per the original workflow: TCRs in the repertoires were matched against a reference library of SARS-CoV-2-specific TCRs that had been generated with the MIRA antigen-specificity platform. Breadth was defined as the fraction of unique TCRs that were SARS-CoV-2-associated. Depth was defined as the fraction of total T cells that were SARS-CoV-2-associated. Using the MIRA data, every spike-specific TCR was mapped to the spike region that the TCR reacted to and assigned to either a CD4 or a CD8 class. Log10-transformed breadth and depth values were compared by one-way ANOVA with Sidak's multiple comparisons tests. Here the immuneACCESS table is served through TCRdb, limited to in-frame sequences with V and J called. Missing clones are a known gap in these copies; in checked studies unresolved V genes cover under half, and the rest lacks a known reason. V and J calls and clone size come straight from that table; D and trimming were deduced from the DNA. Here the sample has some 97,000 clones; around 89% occur a single time. The top ten clonotypes cover more than 1.5% of the sample.

This specimen's time point label, per the study, means: baseline before first vaccination. Vaccinee samples were obtained from the UK trials COV001 and COV002, which included a single-blind randomized controlled phase 2/3 trial of AZD1222 (ChAdOx1 nCoV-19) in healthy adults. Trial participant PBMC samples were collected at day 0 and day 28 after the second dose for TCRbeta chain sequencing. The sample here was peripheral blood, taken on day 0 of AZD1222 vaccination. This TCR derives from an adult in good health. The chain uses TRBV6-2 or TRBV6-3 and TRBJ1-2, with the D gene uncertain. The CDR3 here reads CASSRHAGNGYTF. The DNA sequence follows: TGTGCCAGCAGCCGTCACGCCGGGAATGGCTACACCTTC.